This T cell receptor (beta chain) comes out of a study of blood T cell repertoires in COVID-19. On the study more broadly: Collection of acute and convalescent COVID-19 samples took place in the United States, Italy and Spain. The analysed material was cDNA or gDNA that came from T cells, B-cell-depleted T cells, or PBMCs.

In the original processing: Estimation of nucleated cell counts relied on the amplification of reference gene primers. Here immunoSEQ multiplex PCR was the method, and the copy in TCRdb shows in-frame clones only, minus some. That table gives V, J and clone size, and the DNA gave D and trimming. The table has 180,000 or so clones, around 87% seen once. The source is a man aged 40-50 years with active or convalescent COVID-19. The sample comprised peripheral blood.

CDR3 bases: TGTGCCAGCAGCCGCGACAGGAAACTTAACTATGGCTACACCTTC. This codes for CASSRDRKLNYGYTF. The J gene is TRBJ1-2, the V gene TRBV7-8; a possible D gene is TRBD1 (6 bases). This CDR3 contains 15 residues. Germline V gene sequence: CDR1 SGHVS, CDR2 FQNEAQ. V lost 5 bases and J 1 base, leaving 14 bases between the germline ends. The entire variable domain, with the rest obtained from reference TRBV7-8 and TRBJ1-2, is as follows: GAGVSQSPRYKVAKRGQDVALRCDPISGHVSLFWYQQALGQGPEFLTYFQNEAQLDKSGLPSDRFFAERPEGSVSTLKIQRTQQEDSAVYLCASSRDRKLNYGYTFGSGTRLTVV.